Following are 21 T cell receptor beta chains from one sample sequenced in a study of blood T cell repertoires in COVID-19 (dated by TCRdb to 2020 to 2022). The library was prepared using the immunoSEQ multiplex PCR assay. Imported from immuneACCESS, the table was reduced by TCRdb to in-frame sequences with V and J called. These copies leave out some clones; in studies compared against another copy, an unresolved V gene accounts for under half, and the cause of the remainder is not known. In all, the sample holds 250,000 to 350,000 clones, and more than 75% of those were seen once. The ten top clones hold about 7.8% of the sample. The sequenced sample consisted of peripheral blood. Receptor source: a woman aged 50 to 60 who had recovered from COVID-19.

Only one count was recorded for this clone. This sequence joins TRBV30 and TRBJ1-5; D is uncertain. The V gene lost 0 bases and the J gene lost 0 bases, with 9 bases spanning the gap. Germline CDR1 GTSNPN, CDR2 SVGIG (reference sequence). The CDR3 contains 15 residues. The DNA of the CDR3 is TGTGCCTGGAGTGTGGGAGGTCATAGCAATCAGCCCCAGCATTTT. This codes for CAWSVGGHSNQPQHF. Using reference TRBV30 and TRBJ1-5 for the parts outside the CDR3, the full variable domain is SQTIHQWPATLVQPVGSPLSLECTVEGTSNPNLYWYRQAAGRGLQLLFYSVGIGQISSEVPQNLSASRPQDRQFILSSKKLLLSDSGFYLCAWSVGGHSNQPQHFGDGTRLSIL.

The chain carries TRBV4-3 and TRBJ2-2; D is perhaps TRBD2 (6 bases). The CDR3 loop spans 20 amino acids. V was pared by 2 bases and J by 1 base, with 23 bases between. Germline V gene lookup returns CDR1 LGHNA and CDR2 YSLEER. For the CDR3, the DNA is TGCGCCAGCAGCCAATTACGAGAGGACTACCACCCTGGGAACACCGGGGAGCTGTTTTTT. This encodes CASSQLREDYHPGNTGELFF.

The V gene is TRBV16, the J gene TRBJ2-3; D is unclear. Trimming stripped 5 bases from V and 1 base from J, with 16 bases between. Germline CDR1 is KGHSY and CDR2 is FQNENV. The CDR3 is made up of 16 amino acids. The CDR3 protein is CASSDTLRIGTDTQYF. In DNA, the CDR3 is TGTGCCAGCAGCGACACGCTGCGTATCGGCACAGATACGCAGTATTTT.

The V call is TRBV12-3 or TRBV12-4, the J call TRBJ2-5; tentatively, D is TRBD2 (5 bases). This CDR3 region has 13 residues. Trimming removed 2 bases from V and 3 bases from J, with 7 bases in between. CDR3 residues: CASSLTSEETQYF. The CDR3 nucleotides read TGTGCCAGCAGTTTAACTAGTGAAGAGACCCAGTACTTC.

CDR3 sequence (DNA): TGTGCCAGCAGCGTAGACACGGGAGGACTAGCGTCCGAGCAGTACTTC. Amino acids: CASSVDTGGLASEQYF. This sequence joins TRBV9 and TRBJ2-7; 9 bases are shared with TRBD2. The CDR3 is made up of 16 amino acids. CDR1 SGDLS and CDR2 YYNGEE come from the germline V gene. Unmatched junction bases numbered 10, after V lost 0 bases and J lost 6 bases.

A word on this clone: At one of its ends the junction is not consistent with the germline gene, which may arise from a read error. The chain carries TRBV18 and TRBJ2-1; TRBD2 aligns across 7 bases. The CDR3 consists of 17 residues. Germline V gives CDR1 KGHSH, CDR2 LQKENI. For the CDR3, the DNA is TGTGCCAGCTCACTCCGGACTAGGAAAAGTAGCTACTATGAGCAGTTCTTC. Amino acid sequence: CASSLRTRKSSYYEQFF.

The chain couples TRBV6-4 to TRBJ1-1; D uncertain. The V and J ends lost 6 bases and 0 bases respectively, with 8 bases between them. Germline V gene data show CDR1 as MRHNA and CDR2 as SNTAGT. The CDR3 is made up of 13 amino acids. DNA for the CDR3: TGTGCCAGCAGAGAGGCCATGAACACTGAAGCTTTCTTT. Translating it yields CASREAMNTEAFF.

In nucleotides, the CDR3 is TGTGCCAGTAGTATAGCCCGGGACAGAAGAGGCAATCAGCCCCAGCATTTT. It yields the protein CASSIARDRRGNQPQHF. The chain couples TRBV19 to TRBJ1-5; TRBD1 matches at 7 bases. This CDR3 has 17 amino acids. J lost 2 bases, V lost 1 base, and 8 bases had no gene match. Germline lookup yields CDR1 LNHDA and CDR2 SQIVND (reference sequence).

The gene calls are TRBV6-1 and TRBJ1-2; D unclear. CDR3 length: 14 amino acids. The germline V and J ends were trimmed by 0 bases and 4 bases, with 9 bases remaining between them. Germline V gene data show CDR1 as MNHNS and CDR2 as SASEGT. The CDR3 DNA sequence: TGTGCCAGCAGTGAAGCGCGGGGTACCTATGGCTACACCTTC. Amino acids: CASSEARGTYGYTF.

J is TRBJ2-3 and V is TRBV5-8, with 12 nucleotides matching TRBD2. In germline, CDR1 is SGHTS, CDR2 YDEGEE. V gave up 7 bases and J gave up 6 bases; unmatched junction bases: 12. The CDR3 covers 16 residues. The CDR3, as DNA: TGTGCCAGCGGCCGACTAGCGGGAGCTCGCCTGGATACGCAGTATTTT. Residues: CASGRLAGARLDTQYF.

The V and J genes are TRBV28 and TRBJ2-7, with D maybe TRBD1 (5 bases). CDR3 length equals 13 residues. The V end lost 6 bases, the J end lost 4 bases, and 13 bases lay between the germline ends. Germline V gene sequence: CDR1 MDHEN, CDR2 SYDVKM. For the CDR3, the DNA is TGTGCCAGCAGCTCCAGGGTCTTTTACGAGCAGTACTTC. Its translation is CASSSRVFYEQYF. The whole variable domain, remainder taken from reference TRBV28 and TRBJ2-7, is DVKVTQSSRYLVKRTGEKVFLECVQDMDHENMFWYRQDPGLGLRLIYFSYDVKMKEKGDIPEGYSVSREKKERFSLILESASTNQTSMYLCASSSRVFYEQYFGPGTRLTVT.

The chain has TRBV24-1 and TRBJ2-7; D is ambiguous. This CDR3 region has 13 residues. Per germline, CDR1 KGHDR and CDR2 SFDVKD. Trimming pared 3 bases from V and 0 bases from J, leaving 5 bases between. The CDR3 here is CATSDPRSYEQYF. CDR3 bases: TGTGCCACCAGTGATCCCCGCTCCTACGAGCAGTACTTC.

This clone was counted only a few times. This chain links TRBV27 with TRBJ2-2; 7 bases agree with TRBD1. Germline V lookup: CDR1 MNHEY, CDR2 SMNVEV (reference sequence). V trimming: 9 bases; J trimming: 6 bases; junction bases outside the gene matches: 4. The CDR3 is 12 amino acids. The CDR3 region is CASRQGPGELFF. The CDR3 DNA reads TGTGCCAGTAGACAGGGTCCCGGGGAGCTGTTTTTT.

The chain employs TRBV6-5 and TRBJ2-2; TRBD1 matches 10 bases. The V segment lost 6 bases and the J segment 3 bases; nucleotides outside the gene matches: 4. Germline V lookup: CDR1 MNHEY, CDR2 SVGAGI. There are 15 residues in the CDR3. For the CDR3, the DNA is TGTGCCAGCAGCTGGGGACAGGGGTACACCGGGGAGCTGTTTTTT. The encoded protein is CASSWGQGYTGELFF.

The chain uses TRBV27 and TRBJ2-7; possible D gene TRBD2, 5 bases. V dropped 4 bases and J dropped 2 bases, with 15 bases sitting between them. The CDR3 covers 15 residues. Germline CDR1 is MNHEY and CDR2 is SMNVEV (reference sequence). The CDR3 reads CASSSSAGLAYEQYF. The CDR3 DNA is TGTGCCAGCAGTTCCTCGGCGGGTCTGGCCTACGAGCAGTACTTC.

The chain uses TRBV30 and TRBJ1-6; D uncertain. This CDR3 is 14 amino acids long. V dropped 2 bases and J dropped 0 bases, with 5 bases sitting between them. The germline V gene has CDR1 GTSNPN and CDR2 SVGIG (reference sequence). In DNA, the CDR3 is TGTGCCTGGAGTCCCAACTCCTATAATTCACCCCTCCACTTT. As protein: CAWSPNSYNSPLHF.

The chain is built from TRBV5-1 and TRBJ1-5; TRBD1 matches 10 bases. CDR1 and CDR2 from the germline V gene are SGHRS and YFSETQ. The CDR3 spans 15 residues. The trim removed 0 bases at V and 7 bases at J, leaving 4 bases unmatched. The CDR3 sequence is CASSLEGTGEQPQHF. The CDR3 DNA is TGCGCCAGCAGCTTGGAAGGGACAGGGGAACAGCCCCAGCATTTT.

This sequence joins TRBV27 and TRBJ2-2, with 8 bases identical to TRBD2. V trimming: 6 bases; J trimming: 0 bases; junction bases outside the gene matches: 6. Germline CDR1 MNHEY, CDR2 SMNVEV (reference sequence). This CDR3 comprises 16 residues. The CDR3 region is CASRLSGRTNTGELFF. CDR3 nucleotide sequence: TGTGCCAGCAGGTTGAGCGGGAGAACGAACACCGGGGAGCTGTTTTTT.

Points on this clone: Other DNA variants within this sample encode the same CDR3. This chain connects TRBV5-1 to TRBJ2-1; TRBD1 aligns across 9 bases. V trimming: 3 bases; J trimming: 4 bases; junction bases outside the gene matches: 5. The CDR3 runs to 15 residues. CDR1 is SGHRS, CDR2 YFSETQ, per germline. The CDR3 nucleotides read TGCGCCAGCAGCTCCGGGACAGGGAATTACAATGAGCAGTTCTTC. It yields the protein CASSSGTGNYNEQFF.

The V gene is TRBV27, the J gene TRBJ1-6; D not resolved. Germline-derived CDR1 and CDR2 are MNHEY and SMNVEV (reference sequence). The CDR3 has 13 residues. V lost 4 bases and J lost 7, with 8 bases in between. In nucleotides, the CDR3 is TGTGCCAGCAGTTACCTGGAGAATTCACCCCTCCACTTT. Its protein product is CASSYLENSPLHF.

V usage is TRBV4-3 and J usage is TRBJ1-4; 9 positions agree with TRBD1. J was trimmed by 6 bases and V by 0 bases; bases with no gene match: 2. The length of the CDR3 is 15 residues. Germline assignment: CDR1 LGHNA and CDR2 YSLEER. The CDR3: CASSQEDRGDEKLFF. CDR3 nucleotide sequence: TGCGCCAGCAGCCAAGAGGACAGGGGAGATGAAAAACTGTTTTTT.